This T cell receptor beta chain was captured by sequencing in a study of T cell responses to AZD1222 COVID-19 vaccine. Overall study findings and caveats: Spike-specific TCR breadth and depth rose after two AZD1222 doses.

The repertoire was sequenced with immunoSEQ multiplex PCR; TCRdb's copy has only in-frame clones and lacks some. This repertoire shows roughly 80,000 clones, roughly nine tenths found once; its top ten account for over 1.1%. This clone was observed a handful of times. Its antigen is still unknown. Second-dose intervals near 4 or 12 weeks were combined. The receptor was derived from an adult who received the AZD1222 COVID-19 vaccine. Sequencing used peripheral blood, obtained 28 days after the second AZD1222 dose.

The CDR3 loop is CASSPWSPRTQYF. In DNA, the CDR3 is TGTGCCAGCAGCCCGTGGTCCCCACGGACCCAGTACTTC. V gene TRBV28 combines with J gene TRBJ2-5; D is undetermined. V gave up 6 bases and J gave up 7 bases, with 15 bases separating them. CDR1 is MDHEN, CDR2 SYDVKM, per germline. CDR3 length: 13 residues.